What follows are 27 T cell receptor beta chains derived from one specimen sequenced in a study of CD8+CD57+ T cells in acquired aplastic anemia. Profiling that covered TCR beta VDJ and CDR3 relied on genomic DNA as its template. TCRdb redid the calling of the reads with MiXCR, one entry per CDR3 protein. The sample shows 250,000 to 350,000 distinct CDR3 sequences, 55% to 65% of them seen only once. The specimen sequenced was sorted CD4+, CD8+, or CD8+CD57+ T cells (not recorded which) from PBMCs. Receptors originate from a human donor with severe aplastic anemia or a healthy control (not recorded which).

The CDR3 DNA reads as TGTGCCAGCAGTAACGGGGCCTACGAGCAGTACTTC. Residues: CASSNGAYEQYF. The rearrangement joins TRBV7-2 to TRBJ2-1; D perhaps matches TRBD2 (5 bases). The DNA end is more similar to TRBJ2-7, so the J call may be wrong. This CDR3 comprises 12 residues. The germline gives CDR1 SGHTA, CDR2 FQGNSA.

This chain links TRBV6-2 or TRBV6-3 with TRBJ2-7; 10 bases match TRBD1. CDR1 is MNHEY, CDR2 SVGEGT, per germline. The CDR3 is 14 amino acids. V lost 8 bases to trimming and J lost 6 bases; unmatched junction nucleotides: 10. DNA for the CDR3: TGTGCCAGCCTGGGACGGGACAGGGGAAGCGAGCAGTACTTC. This codes for CASLGRDRGSEQYF.

In this sample, this clonotype turned up many times. V is TRBV30 and J is TRBJ1-6; possible D gene TRBD1, 6 bases. The CDR3 is 14 residues long. Germline V gene data show CDR1 as GTSNPN and CDR2 as SVGIG (reference sequence). V lost 5 bases, J lost 11 bases, and 19 bases lay in between. CDR3 protein: CAWAGRGGTAPLHF. CDR3 nucleotides: TGTGCCTGGGCCGGGAGGGGGGGCACCGCACCCCTCCACTTT.

V gene TRBV7-8 combines with J gene TRBJ2-7; D unclear. Per germline, CDR1 SGHVS and CDR2 FQNEAQ. V lost 4 bases and J lost 0, with 7 bases in between. The CDR3 runs to 13 residues. The CDR3 here is CASSWVGSYEQYF. Written as DNA, the CDR3 is TGTGCCAGCAGCTGGGTGGGCTCCTACGAGCAGTACTTC.

There are a few counts of this clonotype. The genes are TRBV30 and TRBJ2-5; TRBD2 is a possible D gene (7 bases). The germline V and J ends were trimmed by 5 bases and 0 bases, with 13 bases remaining between them. The CDR3 loop spans 14 amino acids. The germline V gene has CDR1 GTSNPN and CDR2 SVGIG (reference sequence). The CDR3 here is CAWGGLADQETQYF. The CDR3 DNA follows: TGTGCCTGGGGGGGGCTAGCGGACCAAGAGACCCAGTACTTC.

The chain couples TRBV4-2 to TRBJ1-1; tentative D call: TRBD1 (6 bases). This CDR3 contains 12 residues. CDR1 is LGHNA, CDR2 YNFKEQ, per germline. V was trimmed by 6 bases and J by 6 bases, leaving 11 bases between them. Here the CDR3 reads CASSHTGSEAFF. CDR3 DNA: TGTGCCAGCAGTCATACAGGGTCTGAAGCTTTCTTT.

V and J are TRBV28 and TRBJ2-5; 7 bases are a match to TRBD1. Per the germline V gene, CDR1 is MDHEN and CDR2 is SYDVKM. The CDR3 is made up of 15 amino acids. Trimming took 3 bases from V and 4 from J; bases not matched to a gene: 8. CDR3 sequence: CASSFLEGGVETQYF. The CDR3 nucleotides are TGTGCCAGCAGTTTTCTGGAAGGGGGCGTAGAGACCCAGTACTTC.

The chain employs TRBV24-1 and TRBJ2-7; 8 bases match TRBD2. The CDR3 is 13 amino acids. The V segment lost 2 bases and the J segment 4 bases; nucleotides outside the gene matches: 0. The germline gives CDR1 KGHDR, CDR2 SFDVKD. CDR3 sequence (DNA): TGTGCCACCAGTGATTCTAGCGGGTACGAGCAGTACTTC. Translated, it gives CATSDSSGYEQYF.

This chain joins TRBV18 and TRBJ1-1; a possible D gene is TRBD1 (6 bases). CDR3 length equals 18 residues. Germline V gene data show CDR1 as KGHSH and CDR2 as LQKENI. Trimming took 2 bases from V and 3 from J, leaving 22 bases between them. The CDR3 is CASSPLSRGGQFHTEAFF. In nucleotides, the CDR3 is TGTGCCAGCTCACCATTGTCGCGCGGGGGACAATTCCACACTGAAGCTTTCTTT.

This clonotype was observed many times. The chain couples TRBV6-6 to TRBJ1-5, with D perhaps TRBD1 (5 bases). From germline, CDR1 is MNHNY and CDR2 SVGAGI (reference sequence). V was shortened by 6 bases and J by 5 bases, with 29 bases between the two germline ends. There are 19 residues in the CDR3. The DNA of the CDR3 is TGTGCCAGCAGCGCGCTCCCGCCCGGGACGGAGGGACCCTATCAGCCCCAGCATTTT. Translation gives CASSALPPGTEGPYQPQHF.

This clonotype was seen more than once but under ten times. V usage is TRBV29-1 and J usage is TRBJ1-1, with D maybe TRBD1 (6 bases). The CDR3 is made up of 12 amino acids. With 7 bases removed from V and 1 base from J, the gap between germline ends came to 10 bases. Germline CDR1 is SQVTM and CDR2 is ANQGSEA. CDR3: CSAKQGNTEAFF. The CDR3 nucleotides are TGCAGCGCCAAACAGGGGAACACTGAAGCTTTCTTT.

V is TRBV6-5 and J is TRBJ2-7; 9 nucleotides agree with TRBD1. Trimming at V came to 4 bases and at J to 5 bases, leaving 9 bases not matched to a gene. The germline V gene has CDR1 MNHEY and CDR2 SVGAGI. This CDR3 contains 15 residues. In nucleotides, the CDR3 is TGTGCCAGCAGTTCCGTCCGGGACAGGGACCACGAGCAGTACTTC. Translated: CASSSVRDRDHEQYF.

J is TRBJ2-7 and V is TRBV11-2; no firm D call. The V gene lost 1 base and the J gene lost 4 bases, with 8 bases spanning the gap. CDR1 is SGHAT and CDR2 is FQNNGV in the germline V gene. This CDR3 comprises 13 residues. The chain's CDR3 is CASSLASEYEQYF. As DNA, the CDR3 is TGTGCCAGCAGCTTAGCCAGTGAATACGAGCAGTACTTC.

This clonotype was seen ten or more times. The chain is built from TRBV12-3 or TRBV12-4 and TRBJ1-5; no clear D. V dropped 3 bases and J dropped 10 bases, with 10 bases sitting between them. This CDR3 contains 12 residues. The CDR3 here is CASSFGPPPQHF. CDR3 coding DNA: TGTGCCAGCAGTTTCGGACCTCCACCCCAGCATTTT.

Concerning this clonotype: One base away lies a much larger clone, so this may be a sequencing read error. The chain carries TRBV11-3 and TRBJ1-3, with D possibly TRBD1 on 5 matching bases. The CDR3 totals 14 residues. Germline values: CDR1 SGHNT, CDR2 YENEEA. The CDR3 coding sequence is TGTGCCATCAGCTTAGGACACTCTGGAAACACCATATATTTT. Amino acid sequence: CAISLGHSGNTIYF.

CDR3 DNA: TGTGCCAGCAGCGCGGGACAGTTGAATTCACCCGGAGATACGCAGTATTTT. Translated, it gives CASSAGQLNSPGDTQYF. The chain employs TRBV11-3 and TRBJ2-3, with D perhaps matching TRBD1 (7 bases). This CDR3 has 17 residues. CDR1 is SGHNT and CDR2 is YENEEA in the germline V gene. Trimming shortened V by 5 bases and J by 5 bases, and 23 bases separated the two germline ends.

This clonotype was counted a single time. The chain is built from TRBV5-1 and TRBJ2-1, with D uncertain. The CDR3 is made up of 12 amino acids. Trimming cost V 0 bases and J 9 bases, with 7 bases left between them. The germline V gene has CDR1 SGHRS and CDR2 YFSETQ. The CDR3 reads CASSLDAAEQFF. For the CDR3, the DNA is TGCGCCAGCAGCTTGGATGCAGCTGAGCAGTTCTTC. The complete variable domain, with remaining parts taken from reference TRBV5-1 and TRBJ2-1, reads KAGVTQTPRYLIKTRGQQVTLSCSPISGHRSVSWYQQTPGQGLQFLFEYFSETQRNKGNFPGRFSGRQFSNSRSEMNVSTLELGDSALYLCASSLDAAEQFFGPGTRLTVL.

This chain uses TRBV3-1 with TRBJ2-2; possible D gene TRBD1, 6 bases. With 4 bases removed from V and 0 bases from J, the gap between germline ends came to 15 bases. The V gene's germline CDR1 is LGHDT and CDR2 YNNKEL (reference sequence). This CDR3 contains 17 residues. The chain's CDR3 is CASSRQQQGTNTGELFF. In DNA form, the CDR3 reads TGTGCCAGCAGCCGACAACAACAGGGTACGAACACCGGGGAGCTGTTTTTT.

The chain recombines TRBV6-5 with TRBJ1-5, with a tentative D call TRBD1 (5 bases). This CDR3 is 13 amino acids long. Trimming removed 4 bases at V and 5 bases at J, with 9 bases between. Germline V gives CDR1 MNHEY, CDR2 SVGAGI. For the CDR3, the DNA is TGTGCCAGCAGTTGGGGGGACTATCAGCCCCAGCATTTT. This translates into CASSWGDYQPQHF.

This clonotype was observed at least ten times. This chain connects TRBV7-3 to TRBJ1-3; D unclear. Trimming cost V 3 bases and J 15 bases, with 9 bases left between them. The V gene's germline CDR1 is SGHTA and CDR2 FQGTGA. The CDR3 runs to 10 residues. The CDR3 nucleotides read TGTGCCAGCAGCTTCCGGTACTCATATTTT. This sequence encodes CASSFRYSYF.

The rearrangement joins TRBV5-6 to TRBJ2-1; the D gene is possibly TRBD1 (5 bases). This CDR3 region has 15 residues. V was clipped by 0 bases and J by 5 bases, with 12 bases between them. Germline CDR1 is SGHDT and CDR2 is YYEEEE. The chain's CDR3 is CASSLVAQANNEQFF. The CDR3, as DNA: TGTGCCAGCAGCTTGGTCGCACAGGCCAACAATGAGCAGTTCTTC.

Many counts were recorded for this clonotype. The rearrangement links TRBV7-2 to TRBJ1-6, with D uncertain. The V gene's germline CDR1 is SGHTA and CDR2 FQGNSA. The CDR3 extends over 14 amino acids. The V end lost 1 base, the J end lost 13 bases, and 14 bases lay between the germline ends. The chain's CDR3 is CASSLVDRIAPLHF. Written as DNA, the CDR3 is TGTGCCAGCAGCTTAGTCGACCGCATTGCGCCCCTCCACTTT.

V is TRBV24-1 and J is TRBJ2-1, with D tentatively TRBD1 (5 bases). Germline CDR1 reads KGHDR; CDR2 reads SFDVKD. Trimming cost V 0 bases and J 6 bases, with 14 bases left between them. There are 16 residues in the CDR3. The CDR3 sequence is CATSDLSSGLSNEQFF. The CDR3, as DNA: TGTGCCACCAGTGATTTGTCGTCAGGGCTATCCAATGAGCAGTTCTTC.

This clonotype turned up a few times. The J gene is TRBJ2-1, the V gene TRBV13; D possibly corresponds to TRBD1 (6 bases). The germline CDR1 and CDR2 sequences are PRHDT and FYEKMQ (reference sequence). With 1 base removed from V and 8 bases from J, the gap between germline ends came to 12 bases. This CDR3 comprises 14 residues. This CDR3 is CASSLEGEGDEQFF. CDR3 in DNA: TGTGCCAGCAGCTTAGAAGGTGAGGGGGATGAGCAGTTCTTC.

This clonotype was detected a few times. The chain is built from TRBV11-3 and TRBJ2-1, with 8 nucleotides matching TRBD2. V trimming: 5 bases; J trimming: 9 bases; junction bases outside the gene matches: 9. Germline loops: CDR1 SGHNT, CDR2 YENEEA. The length of the CDR3 is 14 residues. The CDR3 bases are TGTGCCAGCAGCCCGAGCGGGAGTCCGGGTGAGCAGTTCTTC. Encoded protein: CASSPSGSPGEQFF. Combining the CDR3 with reference TRBV11-3 and TRBJ2-1 gives the whole variable domain EAGVVQSPRYKIIEKKQPVAFWCNPISGHNTLYWYLQNLGQGPELLIRYENEEAVDDSQLPKDRFSAERLKGVDSTLKIQPAELGDSAVYLCASSPSGSPGEQFFGPGTRLTVL.

In this sample, this clonotype turned up many times. The V gene is TRBV6-4, the J gene TRBJ1-6; 7 positions agree with TRBD1. The germline V gene encodes CDR1 MRHNA and CDR2 SNTAGT. V dropped 6 bases and J dropped 7; count of bases not matched to a gene: 6. The CDR3 totals 14 residues. Here the CDR3 DNA reads TGTGCCAGCAGCCGGGACAGATGGAATTCACCCCTCCACTTT. Its translation is CASSRDRWNSPLHF.

The table lists this clonotype with a few counts. The chain joins TRBV7-2 to TRBJ2-7, with 7 bases lining up with TRBD1. V was pared by 5 bases and J by 6 bases, with 13 bases of the junction left unmatched. The CDR3 length is 15 residues. Germline CDR1 and CDR2: SGHTA and FQGNSA. The CDR3 nucleotides are TGTGCCAGCAGCAACCAGGGACAGCGATTGGCCGAGCAGTACTTC. Its translation: CASSNQGQRLAEQYF.